The next 17 T cell receptor beta chains were all read from a single sample in a study of human T cells and chemical hapten exposure. Sample time point: pre-sensitization, week 0. Treatment: therapeutic diphenylcyclopropenone sensitization with weekly scalp DPC. TCRdb itself ran the RACE reads through MiXCR, one entry per CDR3 protein. The sample carries 200,000 to 300,000 distinct CDR3 sequences, about 9.4% recorded once. The sequencing here drew on whole blood, taken in connection with sensitization to the hapten diphenylcyclopropenone (DPC). The receptors shown here come from a woman in her 40s with alopecia areata. Some clones in this sample may be carry-over from other donors' samples.

The table lists this clonotype with a few counts. The chain links TRBV27 to TRBJ2-7; 8 positions agree with TRBD1. The CDR3 covers 15 residues. The V and J ends lost 6 bases and 7 bases, in that order; junction bases with no gene match: 14. Looked up from germline, CDR1 is MNHEY and CDR2 is SMNVEV (reference sequence). CDR3 sequence reads: CASSTPDRVWWEQYF. CDR3 coding DNA: TGTGCCAGCAGCACCCCGGACAGGGTATGGTGGGAGCAGTACTTC.

V gene TRBV12-3 or TRBV12-4 combines with J gene TRBJ2-7; D is possibly TRBD1 or TRBD2 (7 bases each). Trimming pared 6 bases from V and 0 bases from J, leaving 18 bases between. There are 16 residues in the CDR3. The CDR3 sequence: CASSPGGGQSSYEQYF. The CDR3, as DNA: TGTGCCAGCAGCCCCGGCGGGGGACAGAGCTCCTACGAGCAGTACTTC.

The chain is built from TRBV3-1 and TRBJ1-1; 9 nucleotides align to TRBD1. The V gene end was trimmed by 6 bases and the J gene end by 7 bases; junction bases not matched to a gene: 6. CDR3 length equals 13 residues. Germline V gene data show CDR1 as LGHDT and CDR2 as YNNKEL (reference sequence). The CDR3 DNA follows: TGTGCCAGCAGGTATACAGGGGGCTTTGAAGCTTTCTTT. Its protein product is CASRYTGGFEAFF.

V and J are TRBV15 and TRBJ1-4, with a possible D match to TRBD1 (5 bases). The V and J ends lost 6 bases and 5 bases respectively, with 13 bases between them. Per the germline V gene, CDR1 is LNHNV and CDR2 is YYDKDF (reference sequence). The CDR3 is 14 amino acids. CDR3 sequence reads: CATSPGFRNEKLFF. In DNA, the CDR3 is TGTGCCACCAGTCCAGGGTTTAGGAATGAAAAACTGTTTTTT.

This clonotype was detected only a few times. V is TRBV28 and J is TRBJ1-5; D perhaps matches TRBD1 (5 bases). Germline V lookup: CDR1 MDHEN, CDR2 SYDVKM. This CDR3 is built from 12 residues. V lost 5 bases, J lost 7 bases, and 9 bases lay in between. The CDR3 nucleotides are TGTGCCAGCAGTGGGGCCAGCCAGCCCCAGCATTTT. Translation: CASSGASQPQHF.

This clonotype has only a few counts. V usage is TRBV7-2 and J usage is TRBJ2-3; D is possibly TRBD1 (6 bases). Germline-derived CDR1 and CDR2 are SGHTA and FQGNSA. Trimming stripped 5 bases from V and 10 bases from J, with 25 bases between. The CDR3 runs 16 residues. DNA of the CDR3: TGTGCCAGCAGCGCACGACAGGCAAGGCCTGGGATGGCGCAGTATTTT. Protein: CASSARQARPGMAQYF.

This clonotype was seen more than once but under ten times. This chain joins TRBV2 and TRBJ2-7; 10 positions agree with TRBD1. Germline trimming cut 6 bases from V and 5 bases from J; bases unmatched to any gene: 10. The CDR3 is 15 residues long. CDR1 is SNHLY, CDR2 FYNNEI, per germline. DNA of the CDR3: TGTGCCAGCAGCGCAACCGGGACAGGGGTCCACGAGCAGTACTTC. It yields the protein CASSATGTGVHEQYF.

This clonotype was seen ten or more times. The CDR3 sequence is CASPTSSGNTIYF. The CDR3 DNA is TGTGCCAGCCCGACCTCCTCTGGAAACACCATATATTTT. The rearrangement uses TRBV12-3 or TRBV12-4 and TRBJ1-3; no clear D. This CDR3 is 13 amino acids long. V was clipped by 8 bases and J by 0 bases, with 8 bases between them.

The V call is TRBV4-1, the J call TRBJ2-3, with TRBD2 matching 10 bases. The CDR3 covers 14 residues. Germline CDR1 and CDR2: MGHRA and YSYEKL. Trimming took 5 bases from V and 4 from J; bases not matched to a gene: 3. DNA of the CDR3: TGCGCCAGCAGCGATAGCGGGAGGCCAGATACGCAGTATTTT. It is translated as CASSDSGRPDTQYF.

This clonotype was seen repeatedly, ten times or more. The junction and the germline gene differ at one end; a read error may be behind it. This chain connects TRBV6-2 or TRBV6-3 to TRBJ1-2; D not certain. Germline V CDR1 and CDR2: MNHEY, SVGEGT. The CDR3 is made up of 12 amino acids. The CDR3: CASSYSDFIPSF. The CDR3 DNA reads as TGTGCCAGCAGTTACTCGGATTTCATTCCCTCGTTC.

This clonotype was detected only a few times. The V gene is TRBV20-1, the J gene TRBJ1-6; 7 bases are shared with TRBD1. CDR1 DFQATT and CDR2 SNEGSKA come from the germline V gene (reference sequence). V lost 6 bases and J lost 7; bases outside the gene matches: 9. The CDR3 extends over 14 amino acids. The CDR3 sequence is CSARRPGGNSPLHF. CDR3 sequence (DNA): TGCAGTGCCCGCCGACCAGGGGGGAATTCACCCCTCCACTTT.

A few counts support this clonotype. The chain couples TRBV11-2 to TRBJ1-4; 7 bases align to TRBD1. The CDR3 has 14 amino acids. V dropped 0 bases and J dropped 10; count of bases not matched to a gene: 5. Germline CDR1 and CDR2: SGHAT and FQNNGV. The CDR3: CASSLDRGARKLFF. CDR3 coding DNA: TGTGCCAGCAGCTTAGACAGGGGGGCGAGAAAACTGTTTTTT.

This clonotype was observed a handful of times. The chain couples TRBV12-3 or TRBV12-4 to TRBJ2-1, with 7 bases that match TRBD1. This CDR3 contains 12 residues. Unmatched junction bases numbered 3, after V lost 5 bases and J lost 8 bases. CDR3: CASSPGQDEQFF. CDR3 DNA sequence: TGTGCCAGCAGTCCTGGACAGGATGAGCAGTTCTTC.

This clonotype has at least ten counts. V gene TRBV11-2 combines with J gene TRBJ2-2; D unclear. V lost 4 bases and J 4 bases, leaving 10 bases between the germline ends. This CDR3 has 14 amino acids. Germline V lookup: CDR1 SGHAT, CDR2 FQNNGV. CDR3 sequence reads: CASSSEPGTGELFF. In nucleotides, the CDR3 is TGTGCCAGCAGCTCCGAACCGGGCACCGGGGAGCTGTTTTTT.

With regard to this clonotype: With a much larger clone just one base away, this may be a read error. The chain is built from TRBV12-3 or TRBV12-4 and TRBJ1-2, with D perhaps TRBD1 (6 bases). V was trimmed by 2 bases and J by 0 bases, leaving 10 bases between them. This CDR3 has 15 residues. The CDR3 sequence: CASSLQTGANYGYTF. Here the CDR3 DNA reads TGTGCCAGCAGTTTACAGACAGGAGCTAACTATGGCTACACCTTC.

This clonotype was recorded at least ten times. This chain connects TRBV7-9 to TRBJ1-1; D is unclear. This CDR3 has 12 amino acids. CDR1 is SEHNR and CDR2 is FQNEAQ in the germline V gene (reference sequence). V was shortened by 2 bases and J by 2 bases, with 3 bases between the two germline ends. CDR3 region: CASSLSNTEAFF. In DNA, the CDR3 is TGTGCCAGCAGCTTATCCAACACTGAAGCTTTCTTT.

This clonotype showed up just a few times. This sequence joins TRBV9 and TRBJ2-1; D gene ambiguous. CDR1 and CDR2 from the germline V gene are SGDLS and YYNGEE. Trimming stripped 4 bases from V and 1 base from J, with 18 bases between. This CDR3 region has 17 residues. CDR3 sequence (DNA): TGTGCCAGCAGCCCACGTGCTCTAGTGGGGTCCTACAATGAGCAGTTCTTC. Protein: CASSPRALVGSYNEQFF.